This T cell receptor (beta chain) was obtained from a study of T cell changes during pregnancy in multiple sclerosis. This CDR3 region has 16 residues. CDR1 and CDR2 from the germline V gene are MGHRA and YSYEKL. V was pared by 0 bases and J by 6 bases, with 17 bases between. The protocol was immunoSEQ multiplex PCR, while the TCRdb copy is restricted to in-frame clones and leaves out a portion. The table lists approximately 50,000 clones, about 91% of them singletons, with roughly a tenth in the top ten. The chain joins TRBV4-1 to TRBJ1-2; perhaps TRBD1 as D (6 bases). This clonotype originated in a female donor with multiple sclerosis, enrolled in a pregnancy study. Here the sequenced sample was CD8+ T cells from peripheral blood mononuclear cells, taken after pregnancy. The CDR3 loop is CASSQDPGGAYDGYTF. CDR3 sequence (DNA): TGCGCCAGCAGCCAAGATCCGGGGGGCGCTTACGATGGCTACACCTTC.